These 12 T cell receptor beta chains were sequenced from one sample in a study of control samples from healthy donors and cancer patients. TCRdb's table, derived via immunoSEQ multiplex PCR, lists solely in-frame clones and lacks some. Here the sample spans over 100,000 clones, 88% being singletons. Sequencing used blood. The source of these receptors is a man aged 40-50 years in good health.

This clone appeared a single time. The V gene is TRBV6-1, the J gene TRBJ1-1; the D is unclear. Trimming took 3 bases from V and 4 from J, leaving 9 bases between them. The CDR3 has 13 amino acids. CDR1 is MNHNS, CDR2 SASEGT, per germline. CDR3 residues: CASSERRGTEAFF. CDR3 nucleotide sequence: TGTGCCAGCAGTGAGAGGAGAGGCACTGAAGCTTTCTTT.

The genes are TRBV19 and TRBJ1-3, with D possibly TRBD1 on 5 matching bases. CDR1 is LNHDA and CDR2 is SQIVND in the germline V gene (reference sequence). The CDR3 length is 16 residues. Trimming left V 5 bases short and J 0 bases short, with 14 bases between. Here the CDR3 DNA reads TGTGCCAGTAGTTCGGGACTCTCCGTCTCTGGAAACACCATATATTTT. It is translated as CASSSGLSVSGNTIYF.

The gene calls are TRBV5-1 and TRBJ2-2; D not certain. V lost 3 bases and J lost 0, with 12 bases in between. CDR1 is SGHRS and CDR2 is YFSETQ in the germline V gene. The CDR3 is 16 residues long. Here the CDR3 reads CASSWTSWANTGELFF. Written as DNA, the CDR3 is TGCGCCAGCAGCTGGACCTCGTGGGCGAACACCGGGGAGCTGTTTTTT.

This chain connects TRBV7-9 to TRBJ1-1; D unclear. Trimming took off 3 bases at V and 5 bases at J, with 7 bases between the two ends. The germline V gene has CDR1 SEHNR and CDR2 FQNEAQ (reference sequence). There are 12 residues in the CDR3. CDR3 nucleotides: TGTGCCAGCAGCTTCCCGGGGACTGAAGCTTTCTTT. Translating it yields CASSFPGTEAFF.

The chain employs TRBV29-1 and TRBJ1-1; perhaps TRBD1 as D (5 bases). Trimming left V 3 bases short and J 5 bases short, with 10 bases between. The CDR3 length is 12 residues. Germline CDR1 reads SQVTM; CDR2 reads ANQGSEA. The CDR3 nucleotides are TGCAGCGTTGATTCAGGGTGGACTGAAGCTTTCTTT. Translated, it gives CSVDSGWTEAFF.

V gene TRBV30 combines with J gene TRBJ1-2; the D is unclear. The V end lost 0 bases, the J end lost 5 bases, and 10 bases lay between the germline ends. CDR3 size: 13 residues. Looked up from germline, CDR1 is GTSNPN and CDR2 is SVGIG (reference sequence). CDR3 residues: CAWSVNTFYGYTF. The CDR3 DNA reads as TGTGCCTGGAGTGTAAACACCTTTTATGGCTACACCTTC.

The chain has TRBV4-2 and TRBJ1-4; D ambiguous. The CDR3 contains 16 residues. Trimming left V 1 base short and J 8 bases short, with 17 bases between. Germline CDR1 reads LGHNA; CDR2 reads YNFKEQ. Written as DNA, the CDR3 is TGTGCCAGCAGCCAAGTCGGTAACAGTTTGGGAGAAAAACTGTTTTTT. Its protein is CASSQVGNSLGEKLFF.

Worth noting for this clone: Other nucleotide sequences from this sample produce the same CDR3. The CDR3 spells CASKAGGPNTGELFF. CDR3 DNA: TGCGCCAGCAAGGCGGGGGGGCCGAACACCGGGGAGCTGTTTTTT. This chain connects TRBV5-1 to TRBJ2-2, with 9 bases aligning to TRBD2. The V gene's germline CDR1 is SGHRS and CDR2 YFSETQ. Unmatched junction bases numbered 3, after V lost 6 bases and J lost 0 bases. The CDR3 is 15 amino acids.

The chain employs TRBV6-5 and TRBJ1-5; D is unclear. V lost 8 bases, J lost 4 bases, and 12 bases lay in between. This CDR3 has 13 amino acids. Germline values: CDR1 MNHEY, CDR2 SVGAGI. CDR3 loop: CASGRGDNQPQHF. In nucleotides, the CDR3 is TGTGCCAGCGGACGGGGAGATAATCAGCCCCAGCATTTT.

The sample holds a few counts of this clone. The V call is TRBV30, the J call TRBJ1-6; D gene ambiguous. Per germline, CDR1 GTSNPN and CDR2 SVGIG (reference sequence). V lost 0 bases and J lost 7, with 7 bases in between. The CDR3 is 13 residues long. The CDR3 DNA reads TGTGCCTGGAGTGTACAGCAGAATTCACCCCTCCACTTT. Translated: CAWSVQQNSPLHF.

V is TRBV30 and J is TRBJ1-5; TRBD1 matches 7 bases. This CDR3 has 13 residues. CDR1 is GTSNPN and CDR2 is SVGIG in the germline V gene (reference sequence). V dropped 2 bases and J dropped 5; count of bases not matched to a gene: 3. CDR3 DNA: TGTGCCTGGAGTATTAGGGGGCATCAGCCCCAGCATTTT. Translation gives CAWSIRGHQPQHF.

The rearrangement uses TRBV7-9 and TRBJ2-7; weak D call: TRBD1 (5 bases). V lost 0 bases and J lost 3, with 18 bases in between. This CDR3 region has 17 residues. Per the germline V gene, CDR1 is SEHNR and CDR2 is FQNEAQ (reference sequence). Here the CDR3 reads CASSLALLTETHYEQYF. The CDR3 coding sequence is TGTGCCAGCAGCTTAGCGCTCTTGACAGAGACCCACTACGAGCAGTACTTC.